The sequence of this T cell receptor (beta chain) was determined in a study of identical twins. Per germline, CDR1 MDHEN and CDR2 SYDVKM. V shed 5 bases and J 5 bases; nucleotides not matched to a gene: 9. The CDR3 runs 16 residues. MiXCR, applied by TCRdb to the 5' RACE reads, yields one record per CDR3 protein. The sample includes around 480,000 distinct CDR3 sequences, 12% to 15% of them seen just once. Study conclusions and caveats: The study found that models underestimated out-of-frame TCR alpha sharing in monozygotic twins.

This clonotype was seen a few times. As yet, its antigen is unknown. In addition, the sample was reused for a study of yellow fever vaccine responses in identical twins.

The receptor was derived from a woman in her late teens or twenties in good health. The rearrangement links TRBV28 to TRBJ2-3, with 11 nucleotides matching TRBD1. The sequenced material came from CD4+ T cells sorted from blood. CDR3 nucleotides: TGTGCCAGCAGTCCCCATGGACAGGGGGCGGGAGATACGCAGTATTTT. This translates into CASSPHGQGAGDTQYF.